The source of this T cell receptor (beta chain) is a study of T-cell reconstitution after alpha-beta-depleted transplantation in children. General study findings and limits: After one year, T-cell counts and TCRbeta diversity mostly came from new T cells. Some patients' high day-60 TCRbeta diversity was attributed to recipient cells surviving conditioning. Expanded graft clones, several hundred of them, were reportedly the source of alpha-beta T cells about two months after transplant.

This CDR3 region has 14 residues. Germline lookup yields CDR1 ENHRY and CDR2 SYGVKD. V was shortened by 3 bases and J by 5 bases, with 14 bases between the two germline ends. Of note for this clonotype: The antigen remains unidentified.

Unique molecular identifiers featured in how the TCRbeta library was prepared. TCRdb recomputed calls from the PCR reads with MiXCR, one row per CDR3 protein. The sample lists 300,000 to 400,000 distinct CDR3 sequences; roughly 15% were seen once. The clonotype comes from a male patient between 2 and 10 years old who had a stem cell transplant for acute lymphoblastic leukemia, so the T cells may come from the graft donor. The sequenced sample was PBMCs, mostly from graft donor cells, obtained 360 days after TCRalphabeta/CD19-depleted stem cell transplant. This chain connects TRBV10-3 to TRBJ2-7; D may be TRBD2 (5 bases). The CDR3 protein is CAISDQDSLDEQYF. The CDR3, as DNA: TGTGCCATCAGTGACCAGGACTCCCTAGACGAGCAGTACTTC.